The clone carrying this TCR beta chain was counted ten times or more. Its antigen remains unknown. Samples came from axillary lymph nodes draining the breast cancer. This sample is drawn from a study of breast tumors, draining lymph nodes, adjacent tissues. Overall study findings and caveats: Tumor and nontumor repertoires were significantly more similar in luminal-like than in basal-like breast cancer. Tumors had less TCR diversity than lymph nodes, more than nontumor tissue. That most tumor T cells come from lymph nodes remained unproven. Findings are consistent with lymph node origin and intratumoral expansion of most tumor T cells.

Via MiXCR, TCRdb re-called the multiplex PCR reads, giving one row per CDR3 protein. The repertoire has approximately 230,000 distinct CDR3 sequences, 34% of them found once; the top ten carry 3% to 4.5%. The CDR3 is made up of 15 amino acids. Germline loops: CDR1 SGHRS, CDR2 YFSETQ. Trimming removed 2 bases from V and 10 bases from J; junction bases left unmatched: 8. The source material was axillary lymph node tissue. The chain uses TRBV5-1 and TRBJ2-2, with 10 bases matching TRBD1. This clonotype originated in a female donor with breast cancer. Some clones in this sample may be carry-over from other donors' samples. This CDR3 reads CASSFSGQGPEELFF. CDR3 DNA sequence: TGCGCCAGCAGCTTTTCGGGACAGGGGCCCGAGGAGCTGTTTTTT.